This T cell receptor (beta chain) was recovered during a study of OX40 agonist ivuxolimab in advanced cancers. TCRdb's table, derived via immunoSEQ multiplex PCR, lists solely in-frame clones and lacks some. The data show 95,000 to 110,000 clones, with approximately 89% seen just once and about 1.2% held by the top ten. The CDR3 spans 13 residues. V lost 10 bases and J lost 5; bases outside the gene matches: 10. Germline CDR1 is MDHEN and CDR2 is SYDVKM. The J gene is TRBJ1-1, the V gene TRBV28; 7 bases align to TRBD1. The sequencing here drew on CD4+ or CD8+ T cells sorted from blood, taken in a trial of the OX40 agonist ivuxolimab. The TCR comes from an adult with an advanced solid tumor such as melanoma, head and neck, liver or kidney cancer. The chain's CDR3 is CAIYQGVGTEAFF. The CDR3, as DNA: TGTGCCATCTACCAGGGGGTAGGGACTGAAGCTTTCTTT.